The 20 T cell receptor beta chains below were found in one sample sequenced in a study of blood T cell repertoires in COVID-19. Clones were sequenced by immunoSEQ multiplex PCR, and TCRdb holds only the in-frame ones, with some missing. This table holds under 350,000 clones, approximately 90% found once. Sample: peripheral blood. The receptors were sampled from a middle-aged man with acute or convalescent COVID-19.

This sequence joins TRBV7-2 and TRBJ1-5; TRBD1 aligns across 8 bases. The CDR3 extends over 15 amino acids. Germline CDR1 and CDR2: SGHTA and FQGNSA. V lost 2 bases, J lost 6 bases, and 6 bases stayed unmatched. This CDR3 reads CASSLLPGGRQPQHF. The CDR3 region has the DNA TGTGCCAGCAGCTTACTTCCAGGGGGCCGTCAGCCCCAGCATTTT.

Concerning this clone itself: The germline gene is not matched at one end of the junction; a read error may be the cause. V is TRBV27 and J is TRBJ2-7; D is undetermined. The CDR3 is 11 residues long. The V gene's germline CDR1 is MNHEY and CDR2 SMNVEV (reference sequence). The CDR3, as DNA: TGTGCCAGCATTTCCTCCTGCGAGCAGTACTTC. It yields the protein CASISSCEQYF.

The chain is built from TRBV25-1 and TRBJ1-5, with a possible D match to TRBD1 (5 bases). V was trimmed by 4 bases and J by 5 bases, leaving 9 bases between them. The CDR3 has 13 amino acids. CDR1 and CDR2 from the germline V gene are MGHDK and SYGVNS. As DNA, the CDR3 is TGTGCCAGCAGTGCTCGGGGGGATCAGCCCCAGCATTTT. This encodes CASSARGDQPQHF. Looking up the rest from reference TRBV25-1 and TRBJ1-5 gives the full variable domain: EADIYQTPRYLVIGTGKKITLECSQTMGHDKMYWYQQDPGMELHLIHYSYGVNSTEKGDLSSESTVSRIRTEHFPLTLESARPSHTSQYLCASSARGDQPQHFGDGTRLSIL.

This sequence joins TRBV7-6 and TRBJ1-4; 7 bases are shared with TRBD1. This CDR3 region has 16 residues. V gave up 1 base and J gave up 8 bases; unmatched junction bases: 10. Germline CDR1 is SGHVS and CDR2 is FNYEAQ. CDR3 nucleotide sequence: TGTGCCAGCAGCTTAGAGGCGGCAGGGGGTCCGGAAAAACTGTTTTTT. Translated: CASSLEAAGGPEKLFF.

The chain combines TRBV6-6 with TRBJ1-6, with D uncertain. V lost 6 bases and J lost 10, with 10 bases in between. CDR1 and CDR2 from the germline V gene are MNHNY and SVGAGI (reference sequence). CDR3 size: 12 residues. The CDR3 DNA follows: TGTGCCAGCAGCCCCCCAGAATCACCCCTCCACTTT. Translation gives CASSPPESPLHF.

The genes are TRBV30 and TRBJ2-7, with TRBD2 matching over 7 bases. CDR1 and CDR2 from the germline V gene are GTSNPN and SVGIG (reference sequence). V shed 1 base and J 2 bases; nucleotides not matched to a gene: 5. The CDR3 is 14 residues long. Written as DNA, the CDR3 is TGTGCCTGGAGTGCTCCGGGACTAACCTACGAGCAGTACTTC. This sequence encodes CAWSAPGLTYEQYF.

The rearrangement joins TRBV5-5 to TRBJ1-2; the D is unclear. The CDR3 runs 14 residues. Trimming stripped 1 base from V and 8 bases from J, with 15 bases between. Germline V gene lookup returns CDR1 SGHKS and CDR2 YYEKEE (reference sequence). The CDR3 loop reads CASSLYSPVTGYTF. CDR3 coding DNA: TGTGCCAGCAGCTTGTATTCCCCGGTCACCGGCTACACCTTC.

The chain couples TRBV5-5 to TRBJ1-1; tentatively, D is TRBD1 (6 bases). The V end was cut by 5 bases, the J end by 1 base, with 12 bases between. Looked up from germline, CDR1 is SGHKS and CDR2 is YYEKEE (reference sequence). The CDR3 sequence is 14 residues long. The CDR3 nucleotides are TGTGCCAGCAGTCCAGGGGTGAGGAACACTGAAGCTTTCTTT. Residues: CASSPGVRNTEAFF.

This chain joins TRBV13 and TRBJ2-7; D perhaps matches TRBD1 (6 bases). V was trimmed by 2 bases and J by 6 bases, leaving 8 bases between them. CDR1 and CDR2 from the germline V gene are PRHDT and FYEKMQ (reference sequence). The length of the CDR3 is 12 residues. The CDR3: CASSLTGSEQYF. The CDR3 DNA reads TGTGCCAGCAGCTTAACAGGGAGCGAGCAGTACTTC.

The chain links TRBV5-1 to TRBJ2-7; 7 bases line up with TRBD2. Losses at the gene ends were 4 bases for V and 7 bases for J; bases not matched to a gene: 11. Germline CDR1 is SGHRS and CDR2 is YFSETQ. This CDR3 comprises 14 residues. In DNA, the CDR3 is TGCGCCAGCAGCCCGGGACTACCCCCGGGGGAGCAGTACTTC. This translates into CASSPGLPPGEQYF.

The chain uses TRBV10-3 and TRBJ2-1; 7 positions match TRBD1. Germline V gene data show CDR1 as ENHRY and CDR2 as SYGVKD. V trimming: 0 bases; J trimming: 0 bases; junction bases outside the gene matches: 2. This CDR3 has 16 residues. The CDR3 bases are TGTGCCATCAGTGAGTCGGCAGGGGGCTCCTACAATGAGCAGTTCTTC. Translated: CAISESAGGSYNEQFF.

The rearrangement joins TRBV6-5 to TRBJ2-7; TRBD1 is a possible D gene (5 bases). CDR1 and CDR2 (germline): MNHEY, SVGAGI. This CDR3 has 13 residues. Trimming cost V 4 bases and J 1 base, with 8 bases left between them. The CDR3 sequence is CASSSWTSYEQYF. CDR3 in DNA: TGTGCCAGCAGTTCTTGGACATCCTACGAGCAGTACTTC.

The rearrangement joins TRBV11-2 to TRBJ1-1; 8 bases are shared with TRBD1. The germline V gene encodes CDR1 SGHAT and CDR2 FQNNGV. The CDR3 spans 15 residues. The J segment lost 2 bases and the V segment lost 3 bases, leaving 5 bases of the junction unmatched. The CDR3, as DNA: TGTGCCAGCAGCTTGACAGGGGTCTTCAACACTGAAGCTTTCTTT. It codes for CASSLTGVFNTEAFF.

The V gene is TRBV21-1, the J gene TRBJ1-2; no check of the table's D call, TRBD1, against the DNA was made. TRBV21-1 represents a pseudogene. The CDR3 spans 15 residues. The CDR3 loop is CAITGVRGSNYGYTF. CDR3 nucleotides: TGTGCCATCACAGGGGTAAGGGGGTCCAACTATGGCTACACCTTC.

The chain is built from TRBV19 and TRBJ2-3; 11 positions match TRBD2. The junction had 3 bases not matched to a gene; V was cut back by 3 bases and J by 4 bases. CDR1 is LNHDA and CDR2 is SQIVND in the germline V gene (reference sequence). The CDR3 consists of 15 residues. In DNA, the CDR3 is TGTGCCAGTAGTATGACTAGCGGGGCTTCAGATACGCAGTATTTT. It encodes CASSMTSGASDTQYF.

The chain employs TRBV28 and TRBJ2-1; 9 bases align to TRBD1. This CDR3 comprises 15 residues. The V gene's germline CDR1 is MDHEN and CDR2 SYDVKM. Unmatched junction bases numbered 8, after V lost 5 bases and J lost 6 bases. CDR3 loop: CASSRGDRVTNEQFF. CDR3 DNA: TGTGCCAGCAGTCGAGGGGACAGGGTAACCAATGAGCAGTTCTTC.

This clone was recorded once. The CDR3 DNA follows: TGTGCCACCGGACAGGCCGCCGGGGGCTACACCTTC. Residues: CATGQAAGGYTF. V and J are TRBV6-5 and TRBJ1-2; 7 positions agree with TRBD1. Germline CDR1 and CDR2: MNHEY and SVGAGI. This CDR3 region has 12 residues. V lost 10 bases and J lost 8; bases outside the gene matches: 10.

The gene calls are TRBV27 and TRBJ2-7; D not resolved. Germline V gives CDR1 MNHEY, CDR2 SMNVEV (reference sequence). V gave up 8 bases and J gave up 3 bases, with 8 bases separating them. CDR3 length equals 11 residues. In nucleotides, the CDR3 is TGTGCCAGCCCTCGCGGCTACGAGCAGTACTTC. Residues: CASPRGYEQYF.

This chain connects TRBV7-2 to TRBJ2-3; D unresolved. V lost 6 bases and J lost 0, with 4 bases in between. The CDR3 runs to 12 residues. Per the germline V gene, CDR1 is SGHTA and CDR2 is FQGNSA. CDR3 loop: CASSTSTDTQYF. Written as DNA, the CDR3 is TGTGCCAGCAGTACTAGCACAGATACGCAGTATTTT.

The V and J genes are TRBV4-2 and TRBJ2-2; 9 nucleotides match TRBD2. The CDR3 is made up of 18 amino acids. Germline CDR1 is LGHNA and CDR2 is YNFKEQ. J was trimmed by 2 bases and V by 1 base; bases with no gene match: 8. The CDR3 bases are TGTGCCAGCAGCCAAGGGTTCGCTAGCGGGGCCAACACCGGGGAGCTGTTTTTT. Translated, it gives CASSQGFASGANTGELFF.